The 10 T cell receptor beta chains below come from one sample, sequenced in a study of long-term antiretroviral therapy in people with HIV. This was the immunoSEQ v3.0 assay at survey level. Assay used: immunoSEQ multiplex PCR; TCRdb lists only in-frame clones, some missing. Of tens of thousands of clones in the sample, around 90% were seen once. Sequences were derived from unsorted PBMCs, sampled more than 4.3 years after starting antiretroviral therapy. These receptors were obtained from a young man with HIV.

The chain joins TRBV6-6 to TRBJ2-7; TRBD1 might be the D (6 bases). There are 15 residues in the CDR3. V was pared by 6 bases and J by 0 bases, with 15 bases between. Germline V gene sequence: CDR1 MNHNY, CDR2 SVGAGI (reference sequence). The CDR3 DNA reads TGTGCCAGCAGGGAGCGACAGGACGGCTCCTACGAGCAGTACTTC. Translated, it gives CASRERQDGSYEQYF.

The J gene is TRBJ2-3, the V gene TRBV7-8; 11 nucleotides line up with TRBD2. V gave up 5 bases and J gave up 0 bases; unmatched junction bases: 10. The V gene's germline CDR1 is SGHVS and CDR2 FQNEAQ. The CDR3 is 18 residues long. As DNA, the CDR3 is TGTGCCAGCAGCCTTCTCGGGACTAGCGGTGCTAGCACAGATACGCAGTATTTT. It is translated as CASSLLGTSGASTDTQYF. The entire variable domain, with the rest obtained from reference TRBV7-8 and TRBJ2-3, is as follows: GAGVSQSPRYKVAKRGQDVALRCDPISGHVSLFWYQQALGQGPEFLTYFQNEAQLDKSGLPSDRFFAERPEGSVSTLKIQRTQQEDSAVYLCASSLLGTSGASTDTQYFGPGTRLTVL.

J is TRBJ2-6 and V is TRBV27; D gene uncertain. V was cut by 6 bases and J by 0 bases, with 6 bases left in between. The germline V gene encodes CDR1 MNHEY and CDR2 SMNVEV (reference sequence). The CDR3 length is 14 residues. CDR3 region: CASSPGSGANVLTF. In DNA, the CDR3 is TGTGCCAGCAGCCCAGGCTCTGGGGCCAACGTCCTGACTTTC.

The chain has TRBV2 and TRBJ1-1; no definite D call. V lost 2 bases and J 5 bases, leaving 9 bases between the germline ends. The germline CDR1 and CDR2 sequences are SNHLY and FYNNEI. The CDR3 length is 13 residues. For the CDR3, the DNA is TGTGCCAGCAGTGAATATTTAGGGACTGAAGCTTTCTTT. It is translated as CASSEYLGTEAFF.

V usage is TRBV30 and J usage is TRBJ1-2; D might be TRBD1 (5 bases). The V gene's germline CDR1 is GTSNPN and CDR2 SVGIG (reference sequence). V lost 0 bases and J 7 bases, leaving 18 bases between the germline ends. The CDR3 is made up of 15 amino acids. Here the CDR3 reads CAWSVGVSGIGGYTF. Written as DNA, the CDR3 is TGTGCCTGGAGTGTAGGGGTATCGGGTATTGGTGGCTACACCTTC.

V and J are TRBV29-1 and TRBJ2-1, with 7 positions matching TRBD2. The germline gives CDR1 SQVTM, CDR2 ANQGSEA. This CDR3 comprises 14 residues. Trimming took 4 bases from V and 8 from J; bases not matched to a gene: 11. The DNA for the CDR3 is TGCAGCGTTGTTAGGGCTAGCGGATGGGATGAGCAGTTCTTC. Its protein is CSVVRASGWDEQFF.

The CDR3 here is CAREDRAGNEKLFF. In DNA form, the CDR3 reads TGTGCCAGAGAGGACAGGGCGGGTAATGAAAAACTGTTTTTT. V is TRBV2 and J is TRBJ1-4, with 8 bases lining up with TRBD1. CDR3 size: 14 residues. Germline-derived CDR1 and CDR2 are SNHLY and FYNNEI. Losses at the gene ends were 9 bases for V and 4 bases for J; bases not matched to a gene: 7.

This chain joins TRBV25-1 and TRBJ2-3; 7 bases agree with TRBD1. V lost 1 base to trimming and J lost 1 base; unmatched junction nucleotides: 8. Germline CDR1 is MGHDK and CDR2 is SYGVNS. This CDR3 spans 17 amino acids. The CDR3 region is CASSESVRGFGTDTQYF. The CDR3 DNA reads as TGTGCCAGCAGTGAATCAGTCAGGGGGTTTGGCACAGATACGCAGTATTTT.

This clone has just one count. The rearrangement uses TRBV10-3 and TRBJ1-1; TRBD1 might be the D (5 bases). Per the germline V gene, CDR1 is ENHRY and CDR2 is SYGVKD. V lost 2 bases, J lost 0 bases, and 19 bases lay in between. The CDR3 totals 18 residues. CDR3 in amino acids: CAISEGDHRDALNTEAFF. DNA of the CDR3: TGTGCCATCAGTGAGGGGGACCACCGGGACGCATTGAACACTGAAGCTTTCTTT.

This clone occurred once. V is TRBV6-6 and J is TRBJ1-4; D is ambiguous. Deletions cut 11 bases from V and 4 bases from J, with 17 bases between. Germline values: CDR1 MNHNY, CDR2 SVGAGI (reference sequence). The CDR3 length is 14 residues. The CDR3 DNA reads TGTGCCGTCGGAAGGACGGGAAATAATGAAAAACTGTTTTTT. Translation gives CAVGRTGNNEKLFF.